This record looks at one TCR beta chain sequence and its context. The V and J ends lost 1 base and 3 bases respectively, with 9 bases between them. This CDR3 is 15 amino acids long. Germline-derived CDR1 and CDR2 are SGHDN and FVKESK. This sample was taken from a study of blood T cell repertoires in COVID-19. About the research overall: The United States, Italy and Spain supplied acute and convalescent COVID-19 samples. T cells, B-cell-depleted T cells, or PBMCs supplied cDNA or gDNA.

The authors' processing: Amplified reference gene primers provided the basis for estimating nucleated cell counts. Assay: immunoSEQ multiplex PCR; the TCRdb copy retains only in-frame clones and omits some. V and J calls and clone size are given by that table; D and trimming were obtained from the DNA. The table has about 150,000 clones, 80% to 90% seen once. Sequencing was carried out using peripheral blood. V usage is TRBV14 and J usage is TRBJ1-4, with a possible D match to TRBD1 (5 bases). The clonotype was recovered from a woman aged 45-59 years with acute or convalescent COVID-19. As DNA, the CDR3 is TGTGCCAGCAGCCAAGGATGGGGGGCTAATGAAAAACTGTTTTTT. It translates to CASSQGWGANEKLFF.